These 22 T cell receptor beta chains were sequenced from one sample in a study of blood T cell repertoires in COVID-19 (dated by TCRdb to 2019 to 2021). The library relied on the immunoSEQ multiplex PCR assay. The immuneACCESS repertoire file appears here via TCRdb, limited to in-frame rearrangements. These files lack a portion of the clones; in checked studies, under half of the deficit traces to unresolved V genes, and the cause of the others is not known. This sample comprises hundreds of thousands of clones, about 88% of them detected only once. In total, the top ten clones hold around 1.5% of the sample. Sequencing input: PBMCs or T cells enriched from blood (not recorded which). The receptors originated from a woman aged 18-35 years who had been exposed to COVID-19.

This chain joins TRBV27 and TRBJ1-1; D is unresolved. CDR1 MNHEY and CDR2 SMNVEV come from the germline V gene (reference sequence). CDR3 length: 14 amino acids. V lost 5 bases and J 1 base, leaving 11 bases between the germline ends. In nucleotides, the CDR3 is TGTGCCAGCAGTGTATATGCCGGGAACACTGAAGCTTTCTTT. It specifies CASSVYAGNTEAFF.

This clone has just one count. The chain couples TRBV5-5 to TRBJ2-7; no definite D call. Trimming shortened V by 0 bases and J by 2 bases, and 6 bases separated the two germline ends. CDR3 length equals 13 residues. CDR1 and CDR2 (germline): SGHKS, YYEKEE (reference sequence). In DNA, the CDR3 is TGTGCCAGCAGCTTGGCCCCAGCCTACGAGCAGTACTTC. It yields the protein CASSLAPAYEQYF.

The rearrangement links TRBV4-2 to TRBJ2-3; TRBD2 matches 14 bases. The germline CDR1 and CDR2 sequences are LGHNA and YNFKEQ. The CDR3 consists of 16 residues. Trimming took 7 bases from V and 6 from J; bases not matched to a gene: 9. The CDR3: CASTQTSGGAWDTQYF. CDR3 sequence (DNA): TGTGCCAGCACCCAGACTAGCGGGGGGGCCTGGGATACGCAGTATTTT.

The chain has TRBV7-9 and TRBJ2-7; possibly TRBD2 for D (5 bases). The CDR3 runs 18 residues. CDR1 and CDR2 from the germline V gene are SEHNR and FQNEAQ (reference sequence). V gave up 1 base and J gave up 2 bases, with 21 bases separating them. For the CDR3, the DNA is TGTGCCAGCAGCTTAGATGTTAGGCTGGGAGCTTGGGCCTACGAGCAGTACTTC. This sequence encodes CASSLDVRLGAWAYEQYF.

CDR3 nucleotides: TGTGCCAGCAGCTCCCCGGGAATCAACCCCTACAATGAGCAGTTCTTC. It translates to CASSSPGINPYNEQFF. This rearrangement joins TRBV7-2 to TRBJ2-1; possible D gene TRBD2, 5 bases. Germline V gene data show CDR1 as SGHTA and CDR2 as FQGNSA. There are 16 residues in the CDR3. V was cut by 4 bases and J by 2 bases, with 15 bases left in between. The full variable domain, completed using reference TRBV7-2 and TRBJ2-1, is GAGVSQSPSNKVTEKGKDVELRCDPISGHTALYWYRQSLGQGLEFLIYFQGNSAPDKSGLPSDRFSAERTGGSVSTLTIQRTQQEDSAVYLCASSSPGINPYNEQFFGPGTRLTVL.

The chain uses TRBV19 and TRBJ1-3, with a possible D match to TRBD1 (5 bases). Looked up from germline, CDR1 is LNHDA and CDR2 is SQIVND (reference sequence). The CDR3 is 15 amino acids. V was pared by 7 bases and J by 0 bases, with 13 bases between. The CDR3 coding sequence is TGTGCCAGTACCACCACCGACAGCTCTGGAAACACCATATATTTT. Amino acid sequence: CASTTTDSSGNTIYF. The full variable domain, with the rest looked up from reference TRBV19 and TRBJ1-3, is DGGITQSPKYLFRKEGQNVTLSCEQNLNHDAMYWYRQDPGQGLRLIYYSQIVNDFQKGDIAEGYSVSREKKESFPLTVTSAQKNPTAFYLCASTTTDSSGNTIYFGEGSWLTVV.

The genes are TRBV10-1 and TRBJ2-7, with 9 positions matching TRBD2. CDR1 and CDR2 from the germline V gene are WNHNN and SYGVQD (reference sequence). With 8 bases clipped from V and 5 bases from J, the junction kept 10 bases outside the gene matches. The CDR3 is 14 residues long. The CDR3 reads CASSDLAGNDEQYF. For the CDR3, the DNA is TGCGCCAGCTCCGACCTAGCGGGAAACGACGAGCAGTACTTC.

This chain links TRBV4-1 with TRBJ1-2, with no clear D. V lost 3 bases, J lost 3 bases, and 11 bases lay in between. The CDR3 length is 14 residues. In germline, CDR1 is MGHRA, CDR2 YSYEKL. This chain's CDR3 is CASSQRDRDYGYTF. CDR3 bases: TGCGCCAGCAGCCAGAGAGACCGGGACTATGGCTACACCTTC.

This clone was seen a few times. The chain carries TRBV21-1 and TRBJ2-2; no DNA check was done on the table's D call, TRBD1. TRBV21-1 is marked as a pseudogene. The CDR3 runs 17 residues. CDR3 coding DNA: TGTGCCAGCAGCGCGACCGGGACAGGGCTGAACACCGGGGAGCTGTTTTTT. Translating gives CASSATGTGLNTGELFF.

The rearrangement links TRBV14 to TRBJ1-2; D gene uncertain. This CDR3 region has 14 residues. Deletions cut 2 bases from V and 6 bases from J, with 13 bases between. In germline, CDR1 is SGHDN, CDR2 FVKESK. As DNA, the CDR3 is TGTGCCAGCAGCCAAACATCGACAAGTCATGGCTACACCTTC. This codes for CASSQTSTSHGYTF.

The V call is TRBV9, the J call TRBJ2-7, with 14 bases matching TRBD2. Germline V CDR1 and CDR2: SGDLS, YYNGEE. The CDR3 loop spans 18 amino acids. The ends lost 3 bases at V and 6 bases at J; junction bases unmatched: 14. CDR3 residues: CASSAPTSGRAVDTEQYF. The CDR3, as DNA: TGTGCCAGCAGCGCTCCGACTAGCGGGAGGGCCGTTGACACCGAGCAGTACTTC.

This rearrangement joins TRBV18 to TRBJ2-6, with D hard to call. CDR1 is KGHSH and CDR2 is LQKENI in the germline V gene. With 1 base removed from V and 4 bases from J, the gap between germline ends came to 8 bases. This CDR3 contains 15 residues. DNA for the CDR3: TGTGCCAGCTCACCACAATACGCGGGGGCCAACGTCCTGACTTTC. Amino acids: CASSPQYAGANVLTF. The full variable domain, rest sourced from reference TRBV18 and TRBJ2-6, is NAGVMQNPRHLVRRRGQEARLRCSPMKGHSHVYWYRQLPEEGLKFMVYLQKENIIDESGMPKERFSAEFPKEGPSILRIQQVVRGDSAAYFCASSPQYAGANVLTFGAGSRLTVL.

CDR3 protein: CASTFGLAGVKEQYF. The DNA of the CDR3 is TGTGCCAGCACTTTTGGACTAGCGGGAGTGAAGGAGCAGTACTTC. The chain couples TRBV28 to TRBJ2-7; 13 positions agree with TRBD2. The germline V gene has CDR1 MDHEN and CDR2 SYDVKM. V shed 7 bases and J 7 bases; nucleotides not matched to a gene: 10. The CDR3 covers 15 residues. Variable domain in full (rest from reference TRBV28 and TRBJ2-7): DVKVTQSSRYLVKRTGEKVFLECVQDMDHENMFWYRQDPGLGLRLIYFSYDVKMKEKGDIPEGYSVSREKKERFSLILESASTNQTSMYLCASTFGLAGVKEQYFGPGTRLTVT.

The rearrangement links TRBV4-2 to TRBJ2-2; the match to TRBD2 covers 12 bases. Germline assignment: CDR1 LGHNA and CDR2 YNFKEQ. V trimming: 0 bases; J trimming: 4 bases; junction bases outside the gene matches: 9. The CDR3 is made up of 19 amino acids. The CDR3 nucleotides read TGTGCCAGCAGCCAAGAAGATCTAGCGGGGGGGCTTATCACCGGGGAGCTGTTTTTT. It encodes CASSQEDLAGGLITGELFF.

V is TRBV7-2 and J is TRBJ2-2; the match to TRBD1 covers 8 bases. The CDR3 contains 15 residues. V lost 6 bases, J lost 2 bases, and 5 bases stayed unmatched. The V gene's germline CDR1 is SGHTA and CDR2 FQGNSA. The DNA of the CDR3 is TGTGCCAGCAGAGCCAGGGGGCTAAACACCGGGGAGCTGTTTTTT. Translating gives CASRARGLNTGELFF. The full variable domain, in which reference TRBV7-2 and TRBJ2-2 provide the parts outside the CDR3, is GAGVSQSPSNKVTEKGKDVELRCDPISGHTALYWYRQSLGQGLEFLIYFQGNSAPDKSGLPSDRFSAERTGGSVSTLTIQRTQQEDSAVYLCASRARGLNTGELFFGEGSRLTVL.

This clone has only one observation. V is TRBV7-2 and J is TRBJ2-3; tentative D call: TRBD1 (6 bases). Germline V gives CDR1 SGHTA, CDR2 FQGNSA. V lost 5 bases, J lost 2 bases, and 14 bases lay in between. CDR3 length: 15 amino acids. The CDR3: CASSVGAYLTDTQYF. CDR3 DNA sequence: TGTGCCAGCAGCGTGGGGGCTTACCTCACAGATACGCAGTATTTT.

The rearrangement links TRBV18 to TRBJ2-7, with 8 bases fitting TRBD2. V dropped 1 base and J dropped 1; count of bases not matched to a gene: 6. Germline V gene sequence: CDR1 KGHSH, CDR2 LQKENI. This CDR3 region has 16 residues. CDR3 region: CASSPRQSGSSYEQYF. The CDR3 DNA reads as TGTGCCAGCTCACCACGTCAGAGCGGGAGTTCCTACGAGCAGTACTTC.

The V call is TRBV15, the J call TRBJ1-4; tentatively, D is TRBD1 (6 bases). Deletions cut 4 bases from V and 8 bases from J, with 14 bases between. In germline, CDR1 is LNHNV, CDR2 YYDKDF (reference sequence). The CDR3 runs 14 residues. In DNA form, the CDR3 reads TGTGCCACCAGCATCTGGGGACAACCCGAAAAACTGTTTTTT. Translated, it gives CATSIWGQPEKLFF. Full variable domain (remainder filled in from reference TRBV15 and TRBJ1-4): DAMVIQNPRYQVTQFGKPVTLSCSQTLNHNVMYWYQQKSSQAPKLLFHYYDKDFNNEADTPDNFQSRRPNTSFCFLDIRSPGLGDTAMYLCATSIWGQPEKLFFGSGTQLSVL.

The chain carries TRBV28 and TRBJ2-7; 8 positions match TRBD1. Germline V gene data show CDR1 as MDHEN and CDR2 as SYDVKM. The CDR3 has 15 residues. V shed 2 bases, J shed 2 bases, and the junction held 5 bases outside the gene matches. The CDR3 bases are TGTGCCAGCAGTTTAGAGAGGACAGGGACCTACGAGCAGTACTTC. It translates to CASSLERTGTYEQYF.

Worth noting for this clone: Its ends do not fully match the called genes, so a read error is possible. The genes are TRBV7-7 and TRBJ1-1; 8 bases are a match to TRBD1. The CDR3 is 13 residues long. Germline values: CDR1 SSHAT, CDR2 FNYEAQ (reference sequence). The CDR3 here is CASSPGQGGRAFF. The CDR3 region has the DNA TGTGCTAGCAGCCCCGGACAGGGAGGGAGAGCTTTCTTT.

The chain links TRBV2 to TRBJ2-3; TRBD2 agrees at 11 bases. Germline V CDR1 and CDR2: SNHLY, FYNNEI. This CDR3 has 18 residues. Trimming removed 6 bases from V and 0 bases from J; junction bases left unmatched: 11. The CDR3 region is CASSTTSGSVSSTDTQYF. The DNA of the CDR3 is TGTGCCAGCAGCACCACTAGCGGGAGTGTGTCAAGCACAGATACGCAGTATTTT.

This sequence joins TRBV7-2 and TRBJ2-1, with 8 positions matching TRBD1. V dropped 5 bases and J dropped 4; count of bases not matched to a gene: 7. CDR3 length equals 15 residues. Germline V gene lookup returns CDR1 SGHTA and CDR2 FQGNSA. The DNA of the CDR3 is TGTGCCAGCAGCCCCCTCGACAGGGGATACAATGAGCAGTTCTTC. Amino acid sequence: CASSPLDRGYNEQFF.